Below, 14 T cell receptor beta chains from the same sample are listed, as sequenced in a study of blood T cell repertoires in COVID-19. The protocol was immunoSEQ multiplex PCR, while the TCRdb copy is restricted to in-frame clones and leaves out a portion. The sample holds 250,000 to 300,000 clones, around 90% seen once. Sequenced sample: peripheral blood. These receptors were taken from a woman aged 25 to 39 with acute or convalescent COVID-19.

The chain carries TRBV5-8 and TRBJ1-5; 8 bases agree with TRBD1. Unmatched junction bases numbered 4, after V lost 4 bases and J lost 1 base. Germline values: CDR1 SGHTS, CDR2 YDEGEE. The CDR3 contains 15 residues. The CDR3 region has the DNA TGTGCCAGCAGCGCCCGGACAGGGAGCAATCAGCCCCAGCATTTT. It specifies CASSARTGSNQPQHF.

The CDR3 region has the DNA TGTGCCAGCAGCCAAGGTCTAGCGGGAGCCTTAGCCAAAAACATTCAGTACTTC. As protein: CASSQGLAGALAKNIQYF. The V call is TRBV4-2, the J call TRBJ2-4; 10 positions agree with TRBD2. CDR1 LGHNA and CDR2 YNFKEQ come from the germline V gene. The junction had 6 bases not matched to a gene; V was cut back by 1 base and J by 0 bases. CDR3 length: 18 amino acids.

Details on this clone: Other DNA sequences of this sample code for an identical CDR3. CDR3 coding DNA: TGTGCCAGCAGCCTTCCTAGCGGGAGGGCCTCGGGGGAGCAGTACTTC. This sequence encodes CASSLPSGRASGEQYF. The chain has TRBV5-4 and TRBJ2-7, with 12 bases aligning to TRBD2. From germline, CDR1 is SGHNT and CDR2 YYREEE (reference sequence). The CDR3 extends over 16 amino acids. V shed 4 bases, J shed 7 bases, and the junction held 12 bases outside the gene matches.

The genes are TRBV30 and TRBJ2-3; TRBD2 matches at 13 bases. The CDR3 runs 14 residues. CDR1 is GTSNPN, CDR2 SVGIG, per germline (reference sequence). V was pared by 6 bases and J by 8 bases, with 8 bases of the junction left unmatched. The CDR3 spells CACLGLAGVGTQYF. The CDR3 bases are TGTGCCTGCCTCGGACTAGCGGGAGTGGGTACGCAGTATTTT.

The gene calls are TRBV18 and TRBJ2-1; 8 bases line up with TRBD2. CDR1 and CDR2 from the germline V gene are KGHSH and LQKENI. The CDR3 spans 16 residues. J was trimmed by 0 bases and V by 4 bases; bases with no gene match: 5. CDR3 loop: CASSRIAGSSYNEQFF. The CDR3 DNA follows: TGTGCCAGCTCACGGATAGCGGGGAGCTCCTACAATGAGCAGTTCTTC.

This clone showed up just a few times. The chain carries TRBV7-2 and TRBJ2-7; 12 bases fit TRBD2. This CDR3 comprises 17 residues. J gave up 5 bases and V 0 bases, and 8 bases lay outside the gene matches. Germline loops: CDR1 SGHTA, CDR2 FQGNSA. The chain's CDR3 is CASSLAFTGLAGHEQYF. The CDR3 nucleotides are TGTGCCAGCAGCTTAGCCTTTACGGGACTAGCGGGCCACGAGCAGTACTTC.

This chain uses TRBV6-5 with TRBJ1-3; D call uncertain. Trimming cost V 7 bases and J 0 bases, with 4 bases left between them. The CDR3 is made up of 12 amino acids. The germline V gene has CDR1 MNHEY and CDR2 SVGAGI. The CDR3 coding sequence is TGTGCCAGCATCAGCTCTGGAAACACCATATATTTT. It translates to CASISSGNTIYF.

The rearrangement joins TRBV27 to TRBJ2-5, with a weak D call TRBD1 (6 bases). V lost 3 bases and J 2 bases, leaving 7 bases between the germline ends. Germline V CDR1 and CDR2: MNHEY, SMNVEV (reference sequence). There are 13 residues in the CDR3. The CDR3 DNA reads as TGTGCCAGCAGTTTCACAGGGCAAGAGACCCAGTACTTC. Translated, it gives CASSFTGQETQYF.

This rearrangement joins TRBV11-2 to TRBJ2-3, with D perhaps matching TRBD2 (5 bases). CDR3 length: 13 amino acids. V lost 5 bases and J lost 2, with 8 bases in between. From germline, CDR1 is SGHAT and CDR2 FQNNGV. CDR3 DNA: TGTGCCAGCAGCCTCGGGAACACAGATACGCAGTATTTT. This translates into CASSLGNTDTQYF.

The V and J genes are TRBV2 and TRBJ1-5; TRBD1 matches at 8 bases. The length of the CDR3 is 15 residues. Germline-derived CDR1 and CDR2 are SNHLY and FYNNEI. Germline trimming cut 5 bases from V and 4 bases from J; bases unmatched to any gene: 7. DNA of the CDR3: TGTGCCAGCAGTTTCGGACAGGGAAAGAATCAGCCCCAGCATTTT. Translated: CASSFGQGKNQPQHF.

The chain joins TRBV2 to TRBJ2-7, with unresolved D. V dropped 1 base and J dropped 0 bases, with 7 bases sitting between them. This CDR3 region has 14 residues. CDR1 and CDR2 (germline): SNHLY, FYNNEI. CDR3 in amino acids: CASSEVGFSYEQYF. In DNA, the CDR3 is TGTGCCAGCAGTGAAGTGGGCTTCTCCTACGAGCAGTACTTC.

The CDR3 DNA sequence: TGTGCCAGCAGCGCCGAGACTAGCGGGAGAGGAGGAGAGACCCAGTACTTC. It codes for CASSAETSGRGGETQYF. The genes are TRBV11-3 and TRBJ2-5; TRBD2 aligns across 12 bases. The CDR3 contains 17 residues. V lost 5 bases and J lost 4; bases outside the gene matches: 11. Germline CDR1 SGHNT, CDR2 YENEEA.

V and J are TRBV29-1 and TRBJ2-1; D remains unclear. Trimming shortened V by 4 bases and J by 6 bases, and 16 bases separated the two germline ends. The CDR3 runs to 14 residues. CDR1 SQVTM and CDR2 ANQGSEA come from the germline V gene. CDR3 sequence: CSVVGWQNSNEQFF. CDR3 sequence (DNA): TGCAGCGTTGTTGGTTGGCAGAATTCCAATGAGCAGTTCTTC.

In DNA, the CDR3 is TGTGCCAGTAGTACTACTAGCGAAGCCTACGAGCAGTACTTC. Protein sequence: CASSTTSEAYEQYF. The gene calls are TRBV19 and TRBJ2-7, with 7 bases matching TRBD2. Germline CDR1 reads LNHDA; CDR2 reads SQIVND (reference sequence). The CDR3 is 14 amino acids. Trimming at V came to 4 bases and at J to 2 bases, leaving 5 bases not matched to a gene.